This T cell receptor (beta chain) stems from a study of shared clonotypes between healthy human individuals. Across the whole study: Two female and a few male donors aged 18 to 49 were enrolled. The study's findings and limits: What naive subsets generally showed was a larger estimated richness than memory subsets showed.

For this clone: Antigen unknown. The identical CDR3 is also encoded by other nucleotide sequences in the sample.

Per germline, CDR1 SGDLS and CDR2 YYNGEE. This CDR3 is 14 amino acids long. The V end was cut by 0 bases, the J end by 2 bases, with 6 bases between. 200 to 250 ng DNA, 30,000 or so T cell genomes, went into each sorted-subset replicate PCR. Here immunoSEQ multiplex PCR was the method, and the copy in TCRdb shows in-frame clones only, minus some. The table includes 2 million to 2.5 million clones, approximately 95% detected once. It was into CD45RA+ naive and CD45RA-negative memory subsets that the CD4+ cells were split. What was sequenced was naive CD4+ T cells from PBMCs. Subset of the sample: CD45RA+ positively selected. The rearrangement joins TRBV9 to TRBJ1-3, with D uncertain. This receptor was identified in a man aged 18 to 29 in good health. Some clones in this sample may be carry-over from other donors' samples. The CDR3 coding sequence is TGTGCCAGCAGCGTAGGGGGAGCTGGAAACACCATATATTTT. This encodes CASSVGGAGNTIYF.